These T cell receptor beta chains were read from a single sample in a study of T cells in Graves' hyperthyroidism and ophthalmopathy. A single record per CDR3 protein comes from TCRdb applying MiXCR to the multiplex PCR reads. This table holds nearly 600,000 distinct CDR3 sequences, 11% to 15% found once. The sequencing input was blood. Source of these receptors: a woman aged 25 to 39 with Graves' hyperthyroidism that later progressed to Graves' ophthalmopathy. Each CDR3 is given with its conserved first and last residue. A D gene is named only where the DNA matches it firmly. Only some rows state a clone size, as once, few, many or a class for expanded clones.

cdr3_length | j_call | v_call | d_call | clone_size | cdr3_nt | cdr3_aa
14 | TRBJ2-7 | TRBV20-1 | . | few | TGCAGTGCAACCCCGGCACAGAAACCGTACGAGCAGTACTTC | CSATPAQKPYEQYF
15 | TRBJ2-3 | TRBV7-9 | . | many | TGTGCCAGCAGCTTACGACAGGAACTCACAGATACGCAGTATTTT | CASSLRQELTDTQYF
15 | TRBJ1-2 | TRBV2 | TRBD1 | . | TGTGCCAGCAGTGAAGCTTGGGACAGTATCTATGGCTACACCTTC | CASSEAWDSIYGYTF
13 | TRBJ1-1 | TRBV30 | . | . | TGTGCCTGGAGAACAGCGATACTGACTGAAGCTTTCTTT | CAWRTAILTEAFF
15 | TRBJ2-1 | TRBV20-1 | TRBD2 | many | TGCAGTGCTAGAGTACTAGCGGGACCTTACAATGAGCAGTTCTTC | CSARVLAGPYNEQFF
14 | TRBJ2-7 | TRBV12-3/TRBV12-4 | . | many | TGTGCCAGCAGTTTAGGCCAGCTGGTATCCGAGCAGTACTTC | CASSLGQLVSEQYF
18 | TRBJ2-4 | TRBV6-2/TRBV6-3 | TRBD1 | few | TGTGCCAGCAGTTACTCGTGGACAGGGAGTCGGCTTGAAAACATTCAGTACTTC | CASSYSWTGSRLENIQYF
15 | TRBJ1-5 | TRBV27 | . | few | TGTGCCAGCAGTTCACAAGTTTATAGCAATCAGCCCCAGCATTTT | CASSSQVYSNQPQHF
12 | TRBJ2-4 | TRBV10-3 | . | many | TGTGCCATCAGTGAGTCGGCGGACATTCAGTACTTC | CAISESADIQYF
18 | TRBJ2-7 | TRBV9 | TRBD1 | many | TGTGCCAGCAGCGTAGCTCCCTCCCGGGGGACAGGGGACCACGAGCAGTACTTC | CASSVAPSRGTGDHEQYF
15 | TRBJ2-2 | TRBV4-1 | . | many | TGCGCCAGCAGCCATCCGAAGAGGGCTCCCGGGGAGCTGTTTTTT | CASSHPKRAPGELFF
12 | TRBJ2-7 | TRBV15 | . | . | TGTGCCACCAGCAGAGTGAGGTACGAGCAGTACTTC | CATSRVRYEQYF
15 | TRBJ2-3 | TRBV7-2 | TRBD2 | many | TGTGCCAGCAGCTTTCTGGGAGGGCCAACAGATACGCAGTATTTT | CASSFLGGPTDTQYF
20 | TRBJ2-2 | TRBV7-2 | TRBD2 | few | TGTACCAGCAGCTTAGCCCTCCTTCAGCGGGGCGGGGGTGACACCGGGGAGCTGTTTTTT | CTSSLALLQRGGGDTGELFF
15 | TRBJ2-7 | TRBV6-2/TRBV6-3 | TRBD2 | many | TGTGCCAGCAGAAAAATGGCGGGAGCACTCTACGAGCAGTACTTC | CASRKMAGALYEQYF
16 | TRBJ1-1 | TRBV11-2 | . | . | TGTGCCAGCATGAATTTGCAGGGTGGGAAACATGGTGAAGCTTTCTTT | CASMNLQGGKHGEAFF
15 | TRBJ2-7 | TRBV19 | TRBD1 | . | TGTGCCAGTAGTAGGACAGGGGGCGAGTCCTACGAGCAGTACTTC | CASSRTGGESYEQYF
14 | TRBJ2-2 | TRBV12-3/TRBV12-4 | . | many | TGTGCCAGCAGTTTCGGGGGCGCAACCGGGGAGCTGTTTTTT | CASSFGGATGELFF
12 | TRBJ2-5 | TRBV7-2 | . | many | TGTGCCAGCAGCTTAATGCGGGAGACCCAGTACTTC | CASSLMRETQYF
15 | TRBJ2-3 | TRBV10-3 | TRBD1 | . | TGTGCCATCAGTGCAGGGGGCGCAGGAGAAGATACGCAGTATTTT | CAISAGGAGEDTQYF
14 | TRBJ2-1 | TRBV12-3/TRBV12-4 | TRBD2 | many | TGTGCCAGCAGTGAGGGACTAGCGGGAGTTGAGCAGTTCTTC | CASSEGLAGVEQFF
15 | TRBJ2-3 | TRBV11-3 | . | many | TGTGCCAGCAGCCAACAGGGCCCCCGCACAGATACGCAGTATTTT | CASSQQGPRTDTQYF
13 | TRBJ2-7 | TRBV28 | . | many | TGTGCCAGCAGTTTTAACAGGGCCTACGAGCAGTACTTC | CASSFNRAYEQYF
15 | TRBJ2-7 | TRBV3-1 | TRBD1 | many | TGTGCCAGCAGCCAGTTGGGACAGGGTGTCCACGAGCAGTACTTC | CASSQLGQGVHEQYF
15 | TRBJ2-2 | TRBV2 | . | . | TGTGCCAGCAGTTCCGGGAGACTGAACACCTGGGAGCTGTTTTTT | CASSSGRLNTWELFF
16 | TRBJ2-3 | TRBV3-1 | TRBD1 | many | TGTGCCAGCAGCCAAGATCCCCAGGGGGCAGGGGATACGCAGTATTTT | CASSQDPQGAGDTQYF
14 | TRBJ2-2 | TRBV6-2/TRBV6-3 | . | few | TGTGCCAGCAGGTCTAGTACAAGCCTTCGAGCGCTGTTTTTT | CASRSSTSLRALFF
12 | TRBJ2-7 | TRBV5-4 | . | few | TGTGCCAGCAGCGGTGAATCGTACGAGCAGTACTTC | CASSGESYEQYF
14 | TRBJ1-5 | TRBV30 | . | many | TGTGCCTGGAGCGAGGGGGACTTAGGACAGCCCCAGCATTTT | CAWSEGDLGQPQHF
16 | TRBJ2-3 | TRBV6-2/TRBV6-3 | TRBD2 | . | TGTGCCAGCAGCAAAACACTAGCGGGAGACAGAGATACGCAGTATTTT | CASSKTLAGDRDTQYF
16 | TRBJ1-1 | TRBV4-2 | . | . | TGTGCCAGCAGCCAAGAGGGGACCGGGGCGGGCACTGAAGCTTTCTTT | CASSQEGTGAGTEAFF
14 | TRBJ1-4 | TRBV3-1 | TRBD1 | many | TGTGCCAGCAGCCTACCGGGACAGAATGAAAAACTGTTTTTT | CASSLPGQNEKLFF
13 | TRBJ2-1 | TRBV6-2/TRBV6-3 | TRBD2 | few | TGTGCCAGCACTCCTAGCGGCGTCAATGAGCAGTTCTTC | CASTPSGVNEQFF
16 | TRBJ2-7 | TRBV6-5 | TRBD2 | many | TGTGCCAGCAGTTACTCTCAGCGGGACCCCTACTACGAGCAGTACTTC | CASSYSQRDPYYEQYF
13 | TRBJ2-4 | TRBV5-1 | . | . | TGCGCCAGCAGCTTGGAACCCGAAAACATTCAGTACTTC | CASSLEPENIQYF
16 | TRBJ1-5 | TRBV18 | TRBD1 | many | TGTGCCAGCTCATCCGGACAGGGGGGTAGCAATCAGCCCCAGCATTTT | CASSSGQGGSNQPQHF
13 | TRBJ1-1 | TRBV5-1 | . | many | TGCGCCAGCAGCCGGGACGGTTACACTGAAGCTTTCTTT | CASSRDGYTEAFF